The 8 T cell receptor beta chains in this list originate from one sample, sequenced in a study of shared clonotypes between healthy human individuals. Assay: immunoSEQ multiplex PCR; the TCRdb copy retains only in-frame clones and omits some. Here the sample spans some 2,100,000 clones, approximately 94% being singletons. Sequenced: naive CD4+ T cells sorted from blood. Documented subset: CD45RA+ positively selected. These receptors were taken from a young man in good health.

V usage is TRBV18 and J usage is TRBJ1-3, with D uncertain. The CDR3 is made up of 13 amino acids. V shed 3 bases and J shed 11 bases, with 14 bases lying between them. CDR1 is KGHSH, CDR2 LQKENI, per germline. The DNA for the CDR3 is TGTGCCAGCTCACCCTCCCTTAACGCGGCCATATATTTT. As protein: CASSPSLNAAIYF. Complete variable domain (other parts from reference TRBV18 and TRBJ1-3): NAGVMQNPRHLVRRRGQEARLRCSPMKGHSHVYWYRQLPEEGLKFMVYLQKENIIDESGMPKERFSAEFPKEGPSILRIQQVVRGDSAAYFCASSPSLNAAIYFGEGSWLTVV.

The chain has TRBV7-8 and TRBJ1-4, with TRBD1 identical over 8 bases. The CDR3 runs 14 residues. The V and J ends lost 3 bases and 10 bases, in that order; junction bases with no gene match: 7. Germline values: CDR1 SGHVS, CDR2 FQNEAQ. CDR3 bases: TGTGCCAGCAGCTTTGGACAGGGTGTTGGAAAACTGTTTTTT. Translated, it gives CASSFGQGVGKLFF.

The V call is TRBV7-9, the J call TRBJ1-4; tentative D call: TRBD1 (5 bases). Trimming pared 4 bases from V and 0 bases from J, leaving 9 bases between. Per the germline V gene, CDR1 is SEHNR and CDR2 is FQNEAQ (reference sequence). The CDR3 is 15 residues long. CDR3 nucleotides: TGTGCCAGCAGCTACACCAGGGCAACTAATGAAAAACTGTTTTTT. Encoded protein: CASSYTRATNEKLFF.

This chain uses TRBV6-1 with TRBJ2-1; 9 bases fit TRBD1. This CDR3 region has 14 residues. V was pared by 7 bases and J by 9 bases, with 10 bases of the junction left unmatched. Germline-derived CDR1 and CDR2 are MNHNS and SASEGT. The CDR3 here is CASNSGTGKGEQFF. The CDR3 DNA sequence: TGTGCCAGCAATTCCGGGACAGGGAAGGGTGAGCAGTTCTTC.

The chain has TRBV4-1 and TRBJ1-2; no definite D call. The CDR3 consists of 15 residues. Germline V gene lookup returns CDR1 MGHRA and CDR2 YSYEKL. V lost 0 bases to trimming and J lost 3 bases, with 11 bases between them. CDR3 residues: CASSQDWSMDYGYTF. CDR3 in DNA: TGCGCCAGCAGCCAAGATTGGTCTATGGACTATGGCTACACCTTC.

This clone occurred once. The chain combines TRBV11-2 with TRBJ2-2; D gene ambiguous. Per the germline V gene, CDR1 is SGHAT and CDR2 is FQNNGV. Trimming left V 5 bases short and J 0 bases short, with 10 bases between. The CDR3 covers 15 residues. The CDR3 reads CASSHWSSNTGELFF. The CDR3 DNA sequence: TGTGCCAGCAGCCACTGGAGTTCGAACACCGGGGAGCTGTTTTTT.

The chain is built from TRBV11-3 and TRBJ2-2, with D perhaps TRBD2 (5 bases). Germline V gene sequence: CDR1 SGHNT, CDR2 YENEEA. Trimming shortened V by 1 base and J by 5 bases, and 17 bases separated the two germline ends. This CDR3 contains 17 residues. CDR3 sequence reads: CASSLGFGLRTTGELFF. For the CDR3, the DNA is TGTGCCAGCAGCTTAGGGTTCGGACTCCGAACGACCGGGGAGCTGTTTTTT.

The chain couples TRBV7-2 to TRBJ1-6, with D perhaps matching TRBD1 (6 bases). Germline CDR1 reads SGHTA; CDR2 reads FQGNSA. V shed 2 bases and J shed 7 bases, with 12 bases lying between them. The CDR3 totals 15 residues. CDR3 nucleotide sequence: TGTGCCAGCAGCTTAATCAGGCAGGGGAATTCACCCCTCCACTTT. Amino acid sequence: CASSLIRQGNSPLHF.